Following are 16 T cell receptor beta chains from one sample sequenced in a study of neoadjuvant anti-PD-1 for oral cavity cancer. The method was immunoSEQ multiplex PCR; TCRdb's version includes in-frame clones alone and lacks a portion of them. This table has 70,000 to 95,000 clones, more than 80% appearing once. Material: PBMCs, obtained before nivolumab (anti-PD-1) treatment. Receptor source: a person between 40 and 80 years old with oral cavity squamous cell carcinoma.

This chain joins TRBV29-1 and TRBJ2-7; 10 positions match TRBD2. The V and J ends lost 7 bases and 2 bases, in that order; junction bases with no gene match: 14. Germline CDR1 and CDR2: SQVTM and ANQGSEA. The CDR3 consists of 16 residues. The CDR3 sequence is CSAVRTGTSATYEQYF. CDR3 sequence (DNA): TGCAGCGCTGTCCGAACAGGGACTAGCGCAACCTACGAGCAGTACTTC.

This chain connects TRBV4-1 to TRBJ2-6; the D is unclear. Between the trimmed V and J ends, which lost 2 bases and 0 bases, there was a span of 14 bases. Germline CDR1 and CDR2: MGHRA and YSYEKL. This CDR3 spans 18 amino acids. This chain's CDR3 is CASSQQPQKLSGANVLTF. In nucleotides, the CDR3 is TGCGCCAGCAGCCAACAACCTCAAAAACTCTCTGGGGCCAACGTCCTGACTTTC.

This clone was seen a single time. The chain is built from TRBV9 and TRBJ2-7; D ambiguous. CDR1 SGDLS and CDR2 YYNGEE come from the germline V gene. This CDR3 has 14 amino acids. Trimming removed 2 bases at V and 3 bases at J, with 12 bases between. CDR3 residues: CASSVNDGDYEQYF. DNA of the CDR3: TGTGCCAGCAGCGTTAATGACGGAGACTACGAGCAGTACTTC.

The V gene is TRBV9, the J gene TRBJ2-1, with 9 bases that match TRBD2. This CDR3 comprises 16 residues. Germline-derived CDR1 and CDR2 are SGDLS and YYNGEE. Trimming cost V 0 bases and J 2 bases; bases outside gene matches: 3. CDR3 in amino acids: CASSVASGMTYNEQFF. Here the CDR3 DNA reads TGTGCCAGCAGCGTAGCTAGCGGGATGACCTACAATGAGCAGTTCTTC.

The chain employs TRBV4-1 and TRBJ2-1; D gene ambiguous. Per the germline V gene, CDR1 is MGHRA and CDR2 is YSYEKL. This CDR3 region has 16 residues. V dropped 1 base and J dropped 7 bases, with 17 bases sitting between them. The CDR3 spells CASSQVIGPPLNEQFF. Written as DNA, the CDR3 is TGCGCCAGCAGCCAAGTAATAGGACCCCCGCTTAATGAGCAGTTCTTC.

V and J are TRBV7-9 and TRBJ2-5; D is unclear. V dropped 1 base and J dropped 1 base, with 10 bases sitting between them. Germline lookup yields CDR1 SEHNR and CDR2 FQNEAQ (reference sequence). This CDR3 is built from 15 residues. The CDR3 protein is CASSLDAALQETQYF. The DNA of the CDR3 is TGTGCCAGCAGCTTAGATGCCGCTCTCCAAGAGACCCAGTACTTC. Full variable domain (missing parts from reference TRBV7-9 and TRBJ2-5): DTGVSQNPRHKITKRGQNVTFRCDPISEHNRLYWYRQTLGQGPEFLTYFQNEAQLEKSRLLSDRFSAERPKGSFSTLEIQRTEQGDSAMYLCASSLDAALQETQYFGPGTRLLVL.

The count of this clone is one. CDR3 loop: CASSLFDVGRTAEQYF. CDR3 nucleotides: TGCGCCAGCAGCTTGTTTGATGTCGGGAGGACTGCCGAGCAGTACTTC. The chain combines TRBV5-1 with TRBJ2-7, with TRBD2 matching over 7 bases. The junction had 13 bases not matched to a gene; V was cut back by 1 base and J by 6 bases. Germline V CDR1 and CDR2: SGHRS, YFSETQ. The CDR3 runs 16 residues.

CDR3 coding DNA: TGTGCCAGCAGCTTAGGGCTCGCCTATAGCAATCAGCCCCAGCATTTT. It codes for CASSLGLAYSNQPQHF. V usage is TRBV7-2 and J usage is TRBJ1-5; D is unclear. The V end lost 1 base, the J end lost 0 bases, and 10 bases lay between the germline ends. The CDR3 contains 16 residues. Germline lookup yields CDR1 SGHTA and CDR2 FQGNSA.

CDR3 sequence (DNA): TGTGCCATCAGTCGCGGAGGCAACTATGGCTACACCTTC. It yields the protein CAISRGGNYGYTF. The chain carries TRBV10-3 and TRBJ1-2; D is ambiguous. The CDR3 runs to 13 residues. Germline V gives CDR1 ENHRY, CDR2 SYGVKD. V lost 5 bases, J lost 2 bases, and 9 bases lay in between.

This chain joins TRBV5-1 and TRBJ1-2, with no clear D. With 3 bases removed from V and 2 bases from J, the gap between germline ends came to 5 bases. CDR1 is SGHRS, CDR2 YFSETQ, per germline. This CDR3 comprises 12 residues. The CDR3 spells CASSSQNYGYTF. The CDR3 nucleotides are TGCGCCAGCAGCTCCCAAAACTATGGCTACACCTTC.

The chain joins TRBV5-1 to TRBJ2-1, with D possibly being TRBD2 (6 bases). The V gene lost 4 bases and the J gene lost 9 bases, with 14 bases spanning the gap. In germline, CDR1 is SGHRS, CDR2 YFSETQ. The CDR3 spans 13 residues. In DNA, the CDR3 is TGCGCCAGCAGCCCGGACTACCGCAGTGAGCAGTTCTTC. Translating it yields CASSPDYRSEQFF.

The chain is built from TRBV12-5 and TRBJ1-1, with a possible D match to TRBD1 (6 bases). Germline values: CDR1 LGHNT, CDR2 FRNRAP. The CDR3 is 13 residues long. V shed 7 bases and J shed 0 bases, with 9 bases lying between them. This chain's CDR3 is CASARQVNTEAFF. CDR3 nucleotide sequence: TGTGCTAGTGCCCGACAGGTGAACACTGAAGCTTTCTTT.

V usage is TRBV2 and J usage is TRBJ2-3; 7 nucleotides line up with TRBD2. Looked up from germline, CDR1 is SNHLY and CDR2 is FYNNEI. With 6 bases clipped from V and 6 bases from J, the junction kept 6 bases outside the gene matches. This CDR3 region has 13 residues. In DNA form, the CDR3 reads TGTGCCAGCAGAAGCGGGACTGCGGATACGCAGTATTTT. This codes for CASRSGTADTQYF.

The V call is TRBV30, the J call TRBJ1-1; unclear D gene. The CDR3 runs 14 residues. Trimming removed 3 bases from V and 1 base from J, with 12 bases in between. Germline V CDR1 and CDR2: GTSNPN, SVGIG (reference sequence). The DNA of the CDR3 is TGTGCCTGGAGGGAGTGGACTAGGAACACTGAAGCTTTCTTT. Translated, it gives CAWREWTRNTEAFF.

The chain recombines TRBV10-3 with TRBJ1-5; D possibly corresponds to TRBD1 (5 bases). Germline loops: CDR1 ENHRY, CDR2 SYGVKD. V gave up 10 bases and J gave up 4 bases, with 17 bases separating them. The CDR3 has 14 residues. The CDR3 is CATAIGTDNQPQHF. The CDR3 bases are TGTGCCACCGCAATCGGGACGGATAATCAGCCCCAGCATTTT.

The J gene is TRBJ1-1, the V gene TRBV10-3; 7 positions agree with TRBD1. Trimming at V came to 6 bases and at J to 7 bases, leaving 5 bases not matched to a gene. The V gene's germline CDR1 is ENHRY and CDR2 SYGVKD. The CDR3 spans 12 residues. The CDR3 bases are TGTGCCATCAGCGAACAGGGGTTTGAAGCTTTCTTT. The encoded protein is CAISEQGFEAFF.